The present T cell receptor (beta chain) was sequenced within a study of regulatory T cells in long-lasting Graves disease. Time point given: newly diagnosed GD, antithyroid drugs for less than 3 months. Construction of the TCR library relied on RNA isolated from PBMCs. Arm-PCR of CDR3 regions with iRepertoire HTBI primers generated TCR beta libraries. TCRdb passed the multiplex PCR reads through MiXCR, listing each CDR3 protein once. Among a few hundred thousand distinct CDR3 sequences listed, 15% were seen once. This clonotype showed up just once. Possible read error: a much larger clone is one base away. The CDR3 spans 15 residues. The germline gives CDR1 SGHRS, CDR2 YFSETQ. The data were also submitted as part of a second study, on T cells in Graves' hyperthyroidism and ophthalmopathy. That study reports: Researchers report that a 13 V-J model separated ophthalmopathy from stable hyperthyroidism.

This sequence joins TRBV5-1 and TRBJ2-3; D gene uncertain. The receptor comes from a woman between 40 and 55 years old with Graves disease. The material was peripheral blood mononuclear cells (PBMCs), obtained at new diagnosis, from a patient treated with antithyroid drugs. The CDR3 sequence: CASSLDASHTNTQYF. CDR3 sequence (DNA): TGCGCCAGCAGCTTGGACGCAAGCCACACAAATACGCAGTATTTT.